This T cell receptor beta chain was identified in a study of shared T cell receptors in the human thymus. Data came from immunoSEQ multiplex PCR; TCRdb stores just in-frame clones and leaves some out. In the table there are fewer than 700,000 clones, 88% of which are singletons. The CDR3 loop spans 13 amino acids. CDR1 SQVTM and CDR2 ANQGSEA come from the germline V gene. Trimming stripped 4 bases from V and 3 bases from J, with 13 bases between. This sample also appeared in a second study, on human thymus T cells.

The sequencing input was thymocytes. V and J are TRBV29-1 and TRBJ2-7, with D tentatively TRBD2 (6 bases). The receptor was isolated from a boy younger than two with a congenital heart defect. CDR3 DNA: TGCAGCGTTGCCCCCTCGCGGGACTACGAGCAGTACTTC. This encodes CSVAPSRDYEQYF.